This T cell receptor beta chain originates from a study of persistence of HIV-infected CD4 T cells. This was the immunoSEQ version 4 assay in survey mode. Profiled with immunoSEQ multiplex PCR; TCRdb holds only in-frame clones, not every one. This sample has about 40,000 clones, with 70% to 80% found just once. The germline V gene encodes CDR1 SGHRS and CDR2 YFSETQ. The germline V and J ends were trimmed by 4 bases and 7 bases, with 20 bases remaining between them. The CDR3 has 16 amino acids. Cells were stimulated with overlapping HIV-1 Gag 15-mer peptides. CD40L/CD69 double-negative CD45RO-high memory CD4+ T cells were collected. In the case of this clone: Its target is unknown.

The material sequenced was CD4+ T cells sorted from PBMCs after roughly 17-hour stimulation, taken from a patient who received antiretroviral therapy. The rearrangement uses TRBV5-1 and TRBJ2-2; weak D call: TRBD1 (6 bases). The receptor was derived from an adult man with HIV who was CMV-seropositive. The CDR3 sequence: CASSLVPGTWSGELFF. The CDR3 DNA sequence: TGCGCCAGCAGCCTAGTTCCCGGGACATGGAGCGGGGAGCTGTTTTTT.